The next 8 T cell receptor beta chains were all read from a single sample in a study of early T cells in non-severe SARS-CoV-2 infection. TCRdb re-called the 5' RACE reads through MiXCR, storing one row per CDR3 protein. The sample records about 90,000 distinct CDR3 sequences, approximately 12% being singletons. Sample: whole blood, taken at baseline. The receptors were sampled from an adult who was a healthcare worker with PCR-confirmed SARS-CoV-2 infection or an uninfected control (not recorded which).

This clonotype occurred a few times. The rearrangement uses TRBV3-1 and TRBJ2-7; D remains ambiguous. The CDR3 consists of 12 residues. Germline V gives CDR1 LGHDT, CDR2 YNNKEL (reference sequence). Trimming cost V 4 bases and J 1 base, with 5 bases left between them. The CDR3 protein is CASSLQSYEQYF. CDR3 bases: TGTGCCAGCAGCCTACAATCCTACGAGCAGTACTTC.

This clonotype appeared a few times. The V and J genes are TRBV6-6 and TRBJ1-2, with a tentative D call TRBD1 (5 bases). Trimming stripped 5 bases from V and 1 base from J, with 11 bases between. Per germline, CDR1 MNHNY and CDR2 SVGAGI (reference sequence). This CDR3 has 14 residues. The CDR3 loop reads CASSGAGSNYGYTF. The CDR3 DNA is TGTGCCAGCAGTGGAGCAGGGAGTAACTATGGCTACACCTTC.

This chain joins TRBV7-9 and TRBJ2-7; D call uncertain. This CDR3 has 13 residues. With 11 bases removed from V and 3 bases from J, the gap between germline ends came to 17 bases. The germline V gene has CDR1 SEHNR and CDR2 FQNEAQ (reference sequence). In DNA, the CDR3 is TGTGCCTACAGTACCGACGGAGACTACGAGCAGTACTTC. Encoded protein: CAYSTDGDYEQYF.

This clonotype was seen repeatedly, ten times or more. The rearrangement joins TRBV7-2 to TRBJ1-2; unclear D gene. The CDR3 is made up of 13 amino acids. CDR1 is SGHTA and CDR2 is FQGNSA in the germline V gene. V dropped 3 bases and J dropped 5 bases, with 10 bases sitting between them. In nucleotides, the CDR3 is TGTGCCAGCAGCTTTGAGGGCGCTTATGGCTACACCTTC. Translation: CASSFEGAYGYTF. The full variable domain, in which reference TRBV7-2 and TRBJ1-2 provide the parts outside the CDR3, is GAGVSQSPSNKVTEKGKDVELRCDPISGHTALYWYRQSLGQGLEFLIYFQGNSAPDKSGLPSDRFSAERTGGSVSTLTIQRTQQEDSAVYLCASSFEGAYGYTFGSGTRLTVV.

This clonotype was detected only a few times. CDR3: CASSSRRTSQVAEQFF. As DNA, the CDR3 is TGTGCCAGCAGCTCCCGGCGGACTAGTCAGGTTGCTGAGCAGTTCTTC. This sequence joins TRBV7-6 and TRBJ2-1; TRBD2 agrees at 7 bases. The length of the CDR3 is 16 residues. The V gene's germline CDR1 is SGHVS and CDR2 FNYEAQ. J was trimmed by 9 bases and V by 4 bases; bases with no gene match: 15.

This clonotype has a count of ten or more. The V gene is TRBV29-1, the J gene TRBJ1-4; no definite D call. The V gene lost 4 bases and the J gene lost 5 bases, with 11 bases spanning the gap. Per the germline V gene, CDR1 is SQVTM and CDR2 is ANQGSEA. CDR3 size: 13 residues. The CDR3 sequence: CSVAGDGNEKLFF. In DNA form, the CDR3 reads TGCAGCGTTGCAGGAGACGGGAATGAAAAACTGTTTTTT.

Of note for this clonotype: A much larger clone sits a single nucleotide away, making a read error possible. CDR3 nucleotides: TGTGCCAGCACCTCTAAGCGCGGGAACTATGGCTACACCTTC. This gives the protein CASTSKRGNYGYTF. The rearrangement links TRBV5-4 to TRBJ1-2; no clear D gene. Looked up from germline, CDR1 is SGHNT and CDR2 is YYREEE (reference sequence). The CDR3 length is 14 residues. Trimming cost V 6 bases and J 2 bases, with 14 bases left between them.

This clonotype was recorded a few times. The chain links TRBV7-6 to TRBJ1-5; no clear D gene. Germline values: CDR1 SGHVS, CDR2 FNYEAQ. The CDR3 is 14 amino acids. The V end was cut by 5 bases, the J end by 7 bases, with 15 bases between. CDR3 coding DNA: TGTGCCAGCAGCATCGGCCCGGTAGGACAGCCCCAGCATTTT. It specifies CASSIGPVGQPQHF. The full variable domain, completed using reference TRBV7-6 and TRBJ1-5, is GAGVSQSPRYKVTKRGQDVALRCDPISGHVSLYWYRQALGQGPEFLTYFNYEAQQDKSGLPNDRFSAERPEGSISTLTIQRTEQRDSAMYRCASSIGPVGQPQHFGDGTRLSIL.